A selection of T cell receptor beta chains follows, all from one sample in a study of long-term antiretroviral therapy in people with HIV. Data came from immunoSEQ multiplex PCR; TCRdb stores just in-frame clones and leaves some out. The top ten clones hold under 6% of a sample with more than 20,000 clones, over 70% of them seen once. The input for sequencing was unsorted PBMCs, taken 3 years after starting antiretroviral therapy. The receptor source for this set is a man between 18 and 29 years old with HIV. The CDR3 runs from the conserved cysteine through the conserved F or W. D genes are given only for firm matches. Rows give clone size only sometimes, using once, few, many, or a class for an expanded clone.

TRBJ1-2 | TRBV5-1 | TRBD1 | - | CASSFQTGGLGGYTF | TGCGCCAGCAGCTTCCAAACAGGGGGATTGGGAGGCTACACCTTC
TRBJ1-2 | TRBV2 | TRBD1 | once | CASTVGRGTYGYTF | TGTGCCAGCACGGTCGGCAGGGGGACCTATGGCTACACCTTC
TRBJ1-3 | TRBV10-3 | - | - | CAISEFSRRDALGNTIYF | TGTGCCATCAGTGAGTTCTCCCGTAGGGACGCTCTGGGAAACACCATATATTTT
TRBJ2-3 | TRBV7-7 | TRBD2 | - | CASSLGSSGGTSTDTQYF | TGTGCTAGCAGCTTAGGGTCTAGCGGGGGGACTAGCACAGATACGCAGTATTTT
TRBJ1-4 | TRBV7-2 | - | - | CASSLSEKLFF | TGTGCCAGCAGCTTAAGTGAAAAACTGTTTTTT
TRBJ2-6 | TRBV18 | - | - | CASSPPGTANVLTF | TGTGCCAGCTCACCCCCGGGGACGGCCAACGTCCTGACTTTC
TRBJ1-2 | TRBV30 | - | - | CAWSVGRHVAIYGYTF | TGTGCCTGGAGTGTAGGCCGGCACGTTGCAATCTATGGCTACACCTTC
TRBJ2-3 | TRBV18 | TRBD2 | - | CASSPSGGGPDTQYF | TGTGCCAGCTCACCTAGCGGGGGGGGGCCAGATACGCAGTATTTT
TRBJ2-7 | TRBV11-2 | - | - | CASSPLRDHYEQYF | TGTGCCAGCAGCCCTCTAAGGGACCACTACGAGCAGTACTTC
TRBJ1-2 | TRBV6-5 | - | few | CASSYRGGYTF | TGTGCCAGCAGTTACAGGGGTGGCTACACCTTC
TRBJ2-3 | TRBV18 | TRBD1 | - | CASSPPTGQGSDTQYF | TGTGCCAGCTCACCCCCTACGGGACAGGGGTCAGATACGCAGTATTTT
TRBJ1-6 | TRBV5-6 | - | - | CASSLGRNSPLHF | TGTGCCAGCAGCTTGGGTCGGAATTCACCCCTCCACTTT
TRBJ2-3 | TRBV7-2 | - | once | CASSPGLRYTDTQYF | TGTGCCAGCAGCCCGGGACTTCGATACACAGATACGCAGTATTTT
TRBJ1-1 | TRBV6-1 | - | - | CASSDRSRGSNTEAFF | TGTGCCAGCAGTGACAGGAGCCGGGGCTCGAACACTGAAGCTTTCTTT
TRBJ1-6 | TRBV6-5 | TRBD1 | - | CASRRTGPNSPLHF | TGTGCCAGCAGACGGACAGGACCAAATTCACCCCTCCACTTT
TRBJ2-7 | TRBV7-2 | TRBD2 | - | CASSSLAAIYEQYF | TGTGCCAGCAGCTCCCTAGCGGCAATTTACGAGCAGTACTTC
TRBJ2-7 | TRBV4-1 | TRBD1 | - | CASSQPPGQSPYEQYF | TGCGCCAGCAGCCAACCTCCGGGACAGAGTCCCTACGAGCAGTACTTC
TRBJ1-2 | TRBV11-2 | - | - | CASSLGRDGYTF | TGTGCCAGCAGCTTAGGGCGGGATGGCTACACCTTC
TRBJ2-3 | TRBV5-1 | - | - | CASSFQTSSDTQYF | TGCGCCAGCAGCTTTCAGACCTCGTCAGATACGCAGTATTTT
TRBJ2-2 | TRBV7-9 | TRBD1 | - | CASSSPGQLPNTGELFF | TGTGCCAGCAGCTCTCCGGGACAGCTCCCTAACACCGGGGAGCTGTTTTTT
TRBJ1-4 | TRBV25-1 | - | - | CASSGMVNEKLFF | TGTGCCAGCAGTGGGATGGTTAATGAAAAACTGTTTTTT
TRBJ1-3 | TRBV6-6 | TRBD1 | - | CAGRDRVGNTIYF | TGTGCCGGCCGGGACAGAGTAGGAAACACCATATATTTT
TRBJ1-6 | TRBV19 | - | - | CASSSLGSYNSPLHF | TGTGCCAGTAGTTCCCTAGGATCCTATAATTCACCCCTCCACTTT
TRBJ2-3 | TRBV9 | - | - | CASSSLLGGLSTDTQYF | TGTGCCAGCAGCTCCCTGTTGGGCGGGCTATCCACAGATACGCAGTATTTT
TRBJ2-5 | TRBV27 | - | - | CASSVRGVRETQYF | TGTGCCAGCAGTGTCAGGGGCGTCCGGGAGACCCAGTACTTC
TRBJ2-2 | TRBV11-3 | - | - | CASTKQNTGELFF | TGTGCCAGCACCAAACAGAACACCGGGGAGCTGTTTTTT
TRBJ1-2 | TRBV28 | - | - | CASRSVGGMSGYTF | TGTGCCAGCAGATCCGTGGGGGGCATGAGTGGCTACACCTTC
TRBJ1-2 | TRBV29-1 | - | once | CSVESRFYGYTF | TGCAGCGTCGAGAGCAGGTTCTATGGCTACACCTTC
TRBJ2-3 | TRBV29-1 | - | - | CSVEGSSTGTDTQYF | TGCAGCGTTGAGGGGAGTAGCACGGGCACAGATACGCAGTATTTT
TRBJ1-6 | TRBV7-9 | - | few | CASSLSPSNSPLHF | TGTGCCAGCAGCTTGTCACCCTCTAATTCACCCCTCCACTTT
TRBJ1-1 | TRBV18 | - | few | CASSPTNTEAFF | TGTGCCAGCTCACCAACCAACACTGAAGCTTTCTTT
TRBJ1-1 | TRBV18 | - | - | CASSATGEAFF | TGTGCCAGCTCAGCTACAGGGGAAGCTTTCTTT
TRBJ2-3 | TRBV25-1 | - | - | CASRNRGGRTDTQYF | TGTGCCAGCCGAAACAGGGGAGGGAGGACAGATACGCAGTATTTT
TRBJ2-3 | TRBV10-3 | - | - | CAIRLGGGTDTQYF | TGTGCCATCAGGCTCGGGGGTGGGACAGATACGCAGTATTTT
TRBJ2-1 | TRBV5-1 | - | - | CASSLVGGQDNEQFF | TGCGCCAGCAGCTTAGTGGGGGGCCAAGACAATGAGCAGTTCTTC
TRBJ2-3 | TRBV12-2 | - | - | CASRLSPSSTDTQYF | TGTGCAAGTCGCCTTAGTCCCTCTAGCACAGATACGCAGTATTTT
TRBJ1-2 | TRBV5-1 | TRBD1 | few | CASSYRGDGYTF | TGCGCCAGCAGCTACAGGGGTGATGGCTACACCTTC
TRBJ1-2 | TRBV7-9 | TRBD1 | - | CASSIAFDRGKGGYTF | TGTGCCAGCAGTATAGCGTTCGACAGGGGAAAGGGAGGCTACACCTTC
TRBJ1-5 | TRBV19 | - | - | CASSLTDQPQHF | TGTGCCAGTAGTCTCACCGATCAGCCCCAGCATTTT
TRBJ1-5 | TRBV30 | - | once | CAWSGTGTYNQPQHF | TGTGCCTGGAGTGGAACAGGGACTTACAATCAGCCCCAGCATTTT
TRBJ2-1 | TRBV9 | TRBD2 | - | CASSVASGENNEQFF | TGTGCCAGCAGCGTCGCTAGCGGGGAGAACAATGAGCAGTTCTTC
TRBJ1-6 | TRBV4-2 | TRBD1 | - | CASSLLGTGNSPLHF | TGTGCCAGCAGCCTTCTTGGGACAGGGAATTCACCCCTCCACTTT
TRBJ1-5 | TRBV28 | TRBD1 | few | CASNLQGPGNQPQHF | TGTGCCAGCAACCTACAGGGGCCAGGCAATCAGCCCCAGCATTTT
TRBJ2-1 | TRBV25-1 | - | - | CASTPRGGWDNEQFF | TGTGCCAGCACCCCACGGGGCGGGTGGGACAATGAGCAGTTCTTC
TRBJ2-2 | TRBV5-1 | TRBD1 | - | CASSTGQGGTGELFF | TGCGCCAGCAGCACGGGACAGGGAGGCACCGGGGAGCTGTTTTTT
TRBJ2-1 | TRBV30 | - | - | CAWNRGWGDRSNEQFF | TGTGCCTGGAATCGGGGATGGGGAGACAGATCGAATGAGCAGTTCTTC
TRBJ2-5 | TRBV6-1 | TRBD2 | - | CASSEGWTLGGGSQYF | TGTGCCAGCAGTGAAGGCTGGACCCTAGGCGGGGGGAGCCAGTACTTC
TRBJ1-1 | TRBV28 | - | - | CASSLFMGAEAFF | TGTGCCAGCAGTTTGTTTATGGGGGCTGAAGCTTTCTTT
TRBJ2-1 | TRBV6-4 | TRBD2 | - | CASSDSQREYNEQFF | TGTGCCAGCAGTGACTCACAGCGGGAGTACAATGAGCAGTTCTTC
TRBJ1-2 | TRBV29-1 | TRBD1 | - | CSVGVGQGGSGYTF | TGCAGCGTTGGGGTGGGACAGGGCGGGAGCGGCTACACCTTC
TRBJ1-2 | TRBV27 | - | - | CASSFSNNYGYTF | TGTGCCAGCAGTTTTTCCAATAACTATGGCTACACCTTC
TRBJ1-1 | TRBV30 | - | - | CAWSVRREGTEAFF | TGTGCCTGGAGTGTACGAAGAGAGGGAACTGAAGCTTTCTTT
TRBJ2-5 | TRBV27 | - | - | CASSLVRDFKETQYF | TGTGCCAGCAGCCTTGTTAGGGACTTCAAAGAGACCCAGTACTTC
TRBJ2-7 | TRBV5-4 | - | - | CASSLDPSYEQYF | TGTGCCAGCAGCTTGGACCCCTCCTACGAGCAGTACTTC
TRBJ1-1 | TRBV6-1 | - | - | CASRGGTEAFF | TGTGCCAGCAGAGGGGGTACTGAAGCTTTCTTT